This TCR beta chain derives from a study of T-cell reconstitution after alpha-beta-depleted transplantation in children. This clonotype appeared a few times. Antigen unknown. Notes on the study in general: Where some patients showed high TCRbeta diversity at day 60, it came from recipient T cells and thymic progenitors that had survived.

Preparing the TCRbeta library involved the use of unique molecular identifiers. Using its own MiXCR run on the PCR reads, TCRdb lists one record per CDR3 protein. The sample contains a few hundred thousand distinct CDR3 sequences, around 27% of which appear only once. This clonotype was sampled from a boy under two years old with Wiskott-Aldrich syndrome, due to receive a stem cell transplant. Source: PBMCs, taken before TCRalphabeta/CD19-depleted stem cell transplant.

The CDR3 reads CAISGGPPGTKYTDTQYF. The CDR3 DNA reads TGTGCCATCAGTGGGGGCCCCCCGGGGACTAAGTACACAGATACGCAGTATTTT. The chain has TRBV10-3 and TRBJ2-3; TRBD2 matches at 7 bases. The J segment lost 2 bases and the V segment lost 4 bases, leaving 15 bases of the junction unmatched. Germline V gives CDR1 ENHRY, CDR2 SYGVKD. The CDR3 has 18 residues.